This T cell receptor beta chain was profiled in a study of shared clonotypes between healthy human individuals (dated by TCRdb to 2018 to 2021). Study-wide context: A few men and a couple of women, aged 18 to 49 years, made up the cohort. For each donor, CD4 naive and CD4 memory were each run on three plates, CD8 naive on two plates, and CD8 memory on one plate. The study deeply sequenced blood TCR repertoires of five healthy adults to estimate repertoire size and the extent of clonotype sharing between individuals. To increase sequencing depth and limit assay-specific biases, different laboratories used diverse techniques to prepare libraries and sequence TCR repertoires. Each donor's leukapheresis produced roughly between about 0.8 and 8.9 billion PBMCs.

Concerning this clone: This receptor's antigen is unknown. No base-level quality is on record; no much larger clone is a single base apart.

Overall results and qualifications from the work: Higher generation probabilities were observed for clonotypes shared by all four sorted-subset donors than for non-shared clonotypes. Sharing across several donors was observed for approximately 5% of naive CD4, under 4% of naive CD8, over 2% of memory CD4, and around 0.44% of memory CD8 clonotypes. Pairwise subsampling led to the expectation that sequencing depth would affect the degree of clonotype sharing among donors. Naive subsets generally had larger estimated clonotype richness than memory subsets did. Because the study included a small number of donors, the genetic and exposure-history diversity represented was limited. Even with the large sequencing depth, rarefaction of the sorted-subset datasets indicated that sequencing was incomplete. Sampling was limited to blood, and TCR repertoires in tissue likely differ from TCR repertoires in blood.

Trimmed from V: 6 bases; trimmed from J: 0 bases; junction bases lacking a gene match: 11. The CDR3 runs 17 residues from the cysteine to the phenylalanine. CDR3 DNA only is kept here, 51 bases in frame from base 1. CDR1 SEHNR and CDR2 FQNEAQ are derived from the germline V gene (reference sequence). CD8 naive samples consisted of CD45RO-negative cells that were positively selected for CCR7, yielding a CD45RA+CCR7+ population without TemRA cells. Healthy HIV-negative adults with no recently reported acute infections or vaccinations were included as donors. Every donor was a Caucasian adult residing in Nashville, Tennessee, USA. Blood was collected by leukapheresis, and PBMCs were isolated by Ficoll-Histopaque density gradient centrifugation and then cryopreserved in liquid nitrogen vapor phase. Purity and quantity of every magnetically sorted T cell population were checked by analytical flow cytometry. Genomic DNA was isolated from each sorted fraction and quantified by UV absorbance on a Nanodrop 2000c.

Using the deep immunoSEQ assay, multiplex PCR amplified TCR CDR3 regions from genomic DNA. Extracted genomic DNA from each cell subset was distributed evenly across all wells of several immunoSEQ 96-well plates, and each plate was treated as a replicate. For sorted subsets, about 200 ng genomic DNA, equal to tens of thousands of T cell genomes, was loaded into each replicate PCR. Purified libraries were measured with a Qubit 3.0 fluorometer, size-checked on a Bioanalyzer 2100, and measured again with the KAPA Library Quantification kit. A separate single-read 150-cycle Illumina NextSeq 550 flow cell was used to sequence each immunoSEQ 96-well plate. The authors' analysis ran thus. Because only junctional sequences without quality scores were contained in the immunoSEQ output, filtering matching that applied to full-length reads could not be performed. To assign V/J genes and CDR3, sequences were annotated against IMGT germline references using PyIR, a Python wrapper for IgBLAST v1.9. Reads were removed for weak V/J assignments (E-value above 1e-6), missing CDR3, stop codons, out-of-frame junctions, or ambiguous translated residues. V3J clonotypes were defined as sequences sharing an identical inferred V gene, J gene, and CDR3 amino acid sequence. Percentage overlap between repertoires was calculated by dividing the number of shared unique clonotypes by the size of the smaller repertoire. Repertoire richness was assessed with RTK rarefaction, the Chao1 estimator, and Recon v2.1 estimates of unobserved clonotypes. Generation probabilities were computed with OLGA for all TCRbeta clonotypes obtained by the gDNA method from a few donors. Drawn from immuneACCESS, this table holds only the in-frame rearrangements with V and J called that TCRdb kept. Clones are partly lost; checked studies trace under half to an unresolved V gene and leave the rest unexplained. The DNA gave D and trimming, while V, J and clone size come from that table. The sample table records about 820,000 clones; approximately 92% of these occur just once. About 25% of the sample comes from the top ten.

Rearrangement joined TRBV7-9 to TRBJ1-3; TRBD1 agrees with 7 junctional bases. This TCR derives from a man younger than 40 in good health. Sample: naive CD8+ T cells sorted from blood. The cell subset or site label on this specimen signifies: CD45RA+CCR7+. The CDR3: CASSAGTASSSGNTIYF. The nucleotide sequence reads as follows: TGTGCCAGCAGTGCTGGGACAGCTTCCAGCTCTGGAAACACCATATATTTT. Extended through the reference TRBV7-9 and TRBJ1-3 proteins, this CDR3 yields the full variable domain: DTGVSQNPRHKITKRGQNVTFRCDPISEHNRLYWYRQTLGQGPEFLTYFQNEAQLEKSRLLSDRFSAERPKGSFSTLEIQRTEQGDSAMYLCASSAGTASSSGNTIYFGEGSWLTVV.